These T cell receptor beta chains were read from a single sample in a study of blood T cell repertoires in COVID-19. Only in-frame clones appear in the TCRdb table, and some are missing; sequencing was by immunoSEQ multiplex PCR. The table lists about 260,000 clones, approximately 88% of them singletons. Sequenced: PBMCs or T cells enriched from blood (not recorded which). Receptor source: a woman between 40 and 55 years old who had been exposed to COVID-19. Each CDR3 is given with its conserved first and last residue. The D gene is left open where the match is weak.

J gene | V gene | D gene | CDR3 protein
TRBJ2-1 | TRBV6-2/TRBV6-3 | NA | CASSRPSEDEQFF
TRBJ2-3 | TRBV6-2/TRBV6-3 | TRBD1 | CASSFSEQGADTQYF
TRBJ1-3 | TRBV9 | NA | CASSVGQFNTIYF
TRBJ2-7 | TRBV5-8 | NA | CASSSGLRRTYEQYF
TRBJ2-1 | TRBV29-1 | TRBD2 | CTAGVVNNEQFF
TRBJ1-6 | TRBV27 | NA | CASSPTRNYNSPLHF
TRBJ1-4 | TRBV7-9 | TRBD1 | CASSWTGGSTNEKLFF
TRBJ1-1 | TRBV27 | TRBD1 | CASSLGTGGNTEAFF
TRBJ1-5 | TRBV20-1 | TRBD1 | CSASSRGTQPQHF
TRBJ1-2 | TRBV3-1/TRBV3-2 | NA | CASSPWGVVCYGYTF
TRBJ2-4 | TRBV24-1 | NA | CATSDSDRHTKNIIQYF
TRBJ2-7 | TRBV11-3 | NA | CASSEQGGYEQYF
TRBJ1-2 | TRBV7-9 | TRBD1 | CASSNSQGAGYTF
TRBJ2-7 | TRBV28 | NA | CASSLLQYEQYF
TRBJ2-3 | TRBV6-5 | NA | CASSFTRVSTDTQYF
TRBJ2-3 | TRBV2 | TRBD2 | CASRRLAADTQYF
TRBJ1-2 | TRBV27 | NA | CASSLSLTGGYGYTF
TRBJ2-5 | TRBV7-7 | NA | CASSLGQGTQYF
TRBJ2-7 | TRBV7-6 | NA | CASSLESRVDGEQYF
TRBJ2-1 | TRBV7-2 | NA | CASSLDKNSYNEQFF
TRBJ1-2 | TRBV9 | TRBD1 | CASSPRGIDYGYTF
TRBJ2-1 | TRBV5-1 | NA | CASSSGGTGSSYDEQFF
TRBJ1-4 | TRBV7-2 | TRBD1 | CASSYWGTATNEKLFF
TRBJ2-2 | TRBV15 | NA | CATSRVRSYTGELFF
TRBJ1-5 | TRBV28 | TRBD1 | CASSVYGQGHQPQHF
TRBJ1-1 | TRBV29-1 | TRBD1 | CSAMTGYTEAFF